Presented here are 11 T cell receptor beta chains from one specimen sequenced in a study of T cells in Graves' hyperthyroidism and ophthalmopathy (dated by TCRdb to about 2019). Libraries came from multiplex PCR. The run used an Illumina HiSeq 2000. TCR beta CDR3 regions were amplified from RNA transcripts. The TCR CDR3 was subjected to a first round of RT-PCR using the HTBI primer set and the Qiagen OneStep RT-PCR kit. TCRdb reprocessed the public reads (quality trimming at Q25 with fastp, clone calling with MiXCR) and kept in-frame beta chains. Merged by CDR3 protein, the rows form single entries marked with the most common genes and DNA. Recorded for this sample are under 350,000 distinct CDR3 sequences; about 25% of them occurred a single time. The top ten clones comprise approximately 25% of the sample. The sample comprised blood. All receptors come from a man aged 40-50 years with Graves' hyperthyroidism that later progressed to Graves' ophthalmopathy.

This clonotype has at least ten counts. The rearrangement links TRBV11-2 to TRBJ2-7; D is undetermined. The CDR3 extends over 18 amino acids. Germline CDR1 reads SGHAT; CDR2 reads FQNNGV. V shed 1 base and J shed 4 bases, with 23 bases lying between them. The CDR3 region has the DNA TGTGCCAGCAGCTTAGGCCCCCTTTTTGCCCCGGTCGGTTACGAGCAGTACTTC. This gives the protein CASSLGPLFAPVGYEQYF. Full variable domain (remainder filled in from reference TRBV11-2 and TRBJ2-7): EAGVAQSPRYKIIEKRQSVAFWCNPISGHATLYWYQQILGQGPKLLIQFQNNGVVDDSQLPKDRFSAERLKGVDSTLKIQPAKLEDSAVYLCASSLGPLFAPVGYEQYFGPGTRLTVT.

This clonotype was detected ten times or more. V and J are TRBV7-9 and TRBJ2-5; D is possibly TRBD1 (6 bases). Germline CDR1 is SEHNR and CDR2 is FQNEAQ (reference sequence). Deletions cut 5 bases from V and 2 bases from J, with 12 bases between. The CDR3 extends over 14 amino acids. CDR3 sequence (DNA): TGTGCCAGCAGCCCGGACAGACAACAAGAGACCCAGTACTTC. Its protein is CASSPDRQQETQYF.

This clonotype was detected a few times. The chain employs TRBV2 and TRBJ1-6, with TRBD1 matching over 7 bases. The CDR3 is 15 amino acids. In germline, CDR1 is SNHLY, CDR2 FYNNEI. The V and J ends lost 3 bases and 7 bases, in that order; junction bases with no gene match: 6. This CDR3 is CASSEESTGNSPLHF. CDR3 sequence (DNA): TGTGCCAGCAGTGAGGAATCGACAGGGAATTCACCCCTCCACTTT.

This clonotype has at least ten counts. V and J are TRBV9 and TRBJ2-7, with 14 bases identical to TRBD2. V shed 2 bases, J shed 2 bases, and the junction held 6 bases outside the gene matches. CDR3 length: 17 amino acids. Germline V gene data show CDR1 as SGDLS and CDR2 as YYNGEE. The CDR3 bases are TGTGCCAGCAGCGTGGGACTAGCGGGAGACTCAGCCTACGAGCAGTACTTC. It translates to CASSVGLAGDSAYEQYF.

The table lists this clonotype with many counts. The rearrangement joins TRBV20-1 to TRBJ2-4; 8 nucleotides agree with TRBD2. V trimming: 3 bases; J trimming: 3 bases; junction bases outside the gene matches: 7. The CDR3 totals 15 residues. The germline V gene has CDR1 DFQATT and CDR2 SNEGSKA (reference sequence). CDR3 DNA sequence: TGCAGTGCTAGGGTCCCGGGAGGGGGCAAAAACATTCAGTACTTC. Amino acid sequence: CSARVPGGGKNIQYF.

This clonotype has a count of ten or more. The gene calls are TRBV28 and TRBJ2-5; D gene uncertain. Germline V gives CDR1 MDHEN, CDR2 SYDVKM. CDR3 length equals 16 residues. The ends were cut back, 5 bases at V and 1 base at J, with 17 bases in the middle. Written as DNA, the CDR3 is TGTGCCAGCAGTCAACGGGCTTCACTTCGCCAAGAGACCCAGTACTTC. Encoded protein: CASSQRASLRQETQYF.

This clonotype was detected many times. The V gene is TRBV6-5, the J gene TRBJ1-1; D is unclear. CDR3 length: 17 amino acids. The V end was cut by 0 bases, the J end by 5 bases, with 19 bases between. Per the germline V gene, CDR1 is MNHEY and CDR2 is SVGAGI. The DNA of the CDR3 is TGTGCCAGCAGTTACTCGCAGCGGGTTTGGGTTAGGACTGAAGCTTTCTTT. This gives the protein CASSYSQRVWVRTEAFF.

The sample holds many counts of this clonotype. This rearrangement joins TRBV20-1 to TRBJ1-2; D gene uncertain. Between the trimmed V and J ends, which lost 1 base and 0 bases, there was a span of 12 bases. The germline V gene encodes CDR1 DFQATT and CDR2 SNEGSKA (reference sequence). This CDR3 is 15 amino acids long. This chain's CDR3 is CSARVGRRPNYGYTF. CDR3 in DNA: TGCAGTGCTAGAGTCGGGAGACGTCCTAACTATGGCTACACCTTC.

The table lists this clonotype with many counts. The chain recombines TRBV28 with TRBJ1-5; D uncertain. V dropped 5 bases and J dropped 0 bases, with 11 bases sitting between them. CDR3 length equals 15 residues. The V gene's germline CDR1 is MDHEN and CDR2 SYDVKM. The CDR3 loop is CASSRGIHSNQPQHF. CDR3 sequence (DNA): TGTGCCAGCAGTCGCGGGATACATAGCAATCAGCCCCAGCATTTT.

This clonotype has a count of ten or more. The CDR3 DNA reads TGTGCCATCAAACGGGAAGGCTATGGCTACACCTTC. Its protein product is CAIKREGYGYTF. The chain uses TRBV10-3 and TRBJ1-2; unclear D gene. With 7 bases removed from V and 4 bases from J, the gap between germline ends came to 10 bases. Germline-derived CDR1 and CDR2 are ENHRY and SYGVKD. The CDR3 contains 12 residues.

The chain couples TRBV6-1 to TRBJ2-2; 9 nucleotides line up with TRBD1. Germline values: CDR1 MNHNS, CDR2 SASEGT. Trimming took 8 bases from V and 6 from J; bases not matched to a gene: 10. CDR3 length equals 15 residues. CDR3 sequence (DNA): TGTGCCAGCCCTACAGGGGGCTCGTTGGCCGGGGAGCTGTTTTTT. Protein product: CASPTGGSLAGELFF.